This is a list of T cell receptor beta chains from one sample in a study of response to subunit inactivated influenza vaccine. TCRdb re-analysed the RT-PCR reads in MiXCR, keeping a single row per CDR3 protein. The profile shows 400,000 to 650,000 distinct CDR3 sequences, approximately 7.3% of them singletons. Sequences were derived from PBMCs from blood, sampled less than 25 months after vaccination. These receptors all stem from a man aged 50-75 years who received an inactivated influenza vaccine. CDR3s include the opening cysteine and the closing phenylalanine or tryptophan. The order of the fields is V gene, J gene, D gene, clone size, CDR3 DNA, CDR3 protein. A D gene is named only where the DNA matches it firmly. Only some rows state a clone size, as once, few, many or a class for expanded clones.

V gene: TRBV15
J gene: TRBJ1-1
D gene: .
clone size: .
CDR3 DNA: TGTGCCACCAGCAGAGGTGTAGGGTTGGACACTGAAGCTTTCTTT
CDR3 protein: CATSRGVGLDTEAFF

V gene: TRBV9
J gene: TRBJ1-1
D gene: TRBD1
clone size: few
CDR3 DNA: TGTGCCAGCAGCTTGGACGGACAGGGCGGCACTGAAGCTTTCTTT
CDR3 protein: CASSLDGQGGTEAFF

V gene: TRBV27
J gene: TRBJ2-1
D gene: TRBD2
clone size: few
CDR3 DNA: TGTGCCAGCAGTCCGACTAGCGGGAGACTCACGCGCTACAATGAGCAGTTCTTC
CDR3 protein: CASSPTSGRLTRYNEQFF

V gene: TRBV5-4
J gene: TRBJ2-7
D gene: TRBD2
clone size: few
CDR3 DNA: TGTGCCAGCAGCTTGCGGGAGGGCGGCAACGAGCAGTACTTC
CDR3 protein: CASSLREGGNEQYF

V gene: TRBV15
J gene: TRBJ2-7
D gene: .
clone size: .
CDR3 DNA: TGTGCCACCAGCAGAGAAAGGAACCTCTACGAGCAGTACTTC
CDR3 protein: CATSRERNLYEQYF

V gene: TRBV7-3
J gene: TRBJ2-2
D gene: TRBD2
clone size: .
CDR3 DNA: TGTGCCAGCAGCCCCACTAGGGCGGGAGGGCTCACCGGGGAGCTGTTTTTT
CDR3 protein: CASSPTRAGGLTGELFF

V gene: TRBV7-9
J gene: TRBJ2-6
D gene: .
clone size: .
CDR3 DNA: TGTGCCAGCAGTCGTTCGGGGTGGGAGCCCCTAAACGTCCTGACTTTC
CDR3 protein: CASSRSGWEPLNVLTF

V gene: TRBV27
J gene: TRBJ1-1
D gene: .
clone size: .
CDR3 DNA: TGTGCCATGTTTCGTGTCGACACTGAAGCTTTCTTT
CDR3 protein: CAMFRVDTEAFF

V gene: TRBV29-1
J gene: TRBJ2-7
D gene: .
clone size: once
CDR3 DNA: TGCAGCGTTGCTCTGGACGAGCAGTACTTC
CDR3 protein: CSVALDEQYF

V gene: TRBV10-3
J gene: TRBJ1-2
D gene: TRBD1
clone size: few
CDR3 DNA: TGTGCCATCAGTGGGGGACAGATCTATGGCTACACCTTC
CDR3 protein: CAISGGQIYGYTF

V gene: TRBV11-2
J gene: TRBJ2-1
D gene: .
clone size: few
CDR3 DNA: TGTGCCAGCAGCCCGGTTCCTGGGGGAACCTACAATGAGCAGTTCTTC
CDR3 protein: CASSPVPGGTYNEQFF

V gene: TRBV7-2
J gene: TRBJ1-5
D gene: TRBD1
clone size: few
CDR3 DNA: TGTGCCAGCAGCTTAGGGCAGGGGGCCTATCAGCCCCAGCATTTT
CDR3 protein: CASSLGQGAYQPQHF

V gene: TRBV12-3/TRBV12-4
J gene: TRBJ2-5
D gene: TRBD2
clone size: many
CDR3 DNA: TGTGCCAGCAGTTTCAGACTAGCGGGGGGACAAGAGACCCAGTACTTC
CDR3 protein: CASSFRLAGGQETQYF

V gene: TRBV20-1
J gene: TRBJ2-3
D gene: .
clone size: few
CDR3 DNA: TGCAGTGCCGGTAGTCCGGTTAGCACAGATACGCAGTATTTT
CDR3 protein: CSAGSPVSTDTQYF

V gene: TRBV15
J gene: TRBJ2-3
D gene: .
clone size: few
CDR3 DNA: TGTGCCACCAGCAGAGATCTGACAGATACGCAGTATTTT
CDR3 protein: CATSRDLTDTQYF

V gene: TRBV5-6
J gene: TRBJ2-7
D gene: TRBD2
clone size: few
CDR3 DNA: TGTGCCAGCAGCCCTAAAGCGGGGGTATCCCAGCAGTACTTC
CDR3 protein: CASSPKAGVSQQYF

V gene: TRBV5-1
J gene: TRBJ2-3
D gene: TRBD2
clone size: many
CDR3 DNA: TGCGCCAGCAGATCGGGGACTAGCGGGGGGACTCCCTTAAAAAATACGCAGTATTTT
CDR3 protein: CASRSGTSGGTPLKNTQYF

V gene: TRBV5-1
J gene: TRBJ2-5
D gene: .
clone size: many
CDR3 DNA: TGCGCCAGCAGTTCGGGGATAGAGACCCAGTACTTC
CDR3 protein: CASSSGIETQYF

V gene: TRBV12-3/TRBV12-4
J gene: TRBJ1-1
D gene: TRBD1
clone size: many
CDR3 DNA: TGTGCCAGCAGTACAGGGGGGTCCCTTGCCACTGAAGCTTTCTTT
CDR3 protein: CASSTGGSLATEAFF

V gene: TRBV5-4
J gene: TRBJ2-6
D gene: .
clone size: .
CDR3 DNA: TGTGCCAGCAGCCGTATGGAGGGAAATCTTAGGGCCAACGTCCTGACTTTC
CDR3 protein: CASSRMEGNLRANVLTF

V gene: TRBV20-1
J gene: TRBJ1-2
D gene: .
clone size: .
CDR3 DNA: TGCAGTGCAACAGGGTACGGGTACTATGGCTACACCTTC
CDR3 protein: CSATGYGYYGYTF

V gene: TRBV7-8
J gene: TRBJ2-7
D gene: .
clone size: many
CDR3 DNA: TGTGCCAGCAGCTCGGGTCAGTACGAGCAGTACTTC
CDR3 protein: CASSSGQYEQYF

V gene: TRBV4-1
J gene: TRBJ2-2
D gene: .
clone size: .
CDR3 DNA: TGCACCAGCAGCCTACCCAGCGGAAAGGGGTACGGGGAGCTGTTTTTT
CDR3 protein: CTSSLPSGKGYGELFF

V gene: TRBV12-3/TRBV12-4
J gene: TRBJ2-3
D gene: .
clone size: few
CDR3 DNA: TGTGCCAGCAGTCCCAGGTGGAGGGATACGCAGTATTTT
CDR3 protein: CASSPRWRDTQYF

V gene: TRBV3-1
J gene: TRBJ2-2
D gene: TRBD1
clone size: few
CDR3 DNA: TGTGCCAGCAGCCCTCGGACAGGGAGCAACGCGGAGCTGTTTTTT
CDR3 protein: CASSPRTGSNAELFF

V gene: TRBV20-1
J gene: TRBJ1-6
D gene: .
clone size: .
CDR3 DNA: TGCAGTGCTAGAGACACGTTTGGTTCACCCCTCCACTTT
CDR3 protein: CSARDTFGSPLHF

V gene: TRBV7-2
J gene: TRBJ2-1
D gene: .
clone size: many
CDR3 DNA: TGTGCCAGCAGCTCCGGACAGTTCAATGAGCAGTTCTTC
CDR3 protein: CASSSGQFNEQFF

V gene: TRBV6-2/TRBV6-3
J gene: TRBJ2-7
D gene: .
clone size: few
CDR3 DNA: TGTGCCAGCACCGCTAACTCGGCGGTTTACTACGAGCAGTACTTC
CDR3 protein: CASTANSAVYYEQYF

V gene: TRBV11-2
J gene: TRBJ2-5
D gene: .
clone size: few
CDR3 DNA: TGTGCCAGCAGCACCTTAGACTGGGGGGAGACCCAGTACTTC
CDR3 protein: CASSTLDWGETQYF

V gene: TRBV15
J gene: TRBJ2-1
D gene: .
clone size: many
CDR3 DNA: TGTGCCACCAGCAGAACAGTCACCTCCTACAATGAGCAGTTCTTC
CDR3 protein: CATSRTVTSYNEQFF

V gene: TRBV29-1
J gene: TRBJ1-1
D gene: .
clone size: many
CDR3 DNA: TGCAGCGTTGTAAGACCGATGAACACTGAAGCTTTCTTT
CDR3 protein: CSVVRPMNTEAFF

V gene: TRBV9
J gene: TRBJ1-1
D gene: TRBD1
clone size: few
CDR3 DNA: TGTGCCAGCAGCGGAGGGACAGGGCAGTCTGAAGCTTTCTTT
CDR3 protein: CASSGGTGQSEAFF

V gene: TRBV10-3
J gene: TRBJ1-1
D gene: .
clone size: many
CDR3 DNA: TGTGCCATCAGTGAGGGGGCGAACACTGAAGCTTTCTTT
CDR3 protein: CAISEGANTEAFF